Below, 24 T cell receptor beta chains from the same sample are listed, as sequenced in a study of molecular identifiers for immune sequencing clone quantification. Each CDR3 protein gets one entry after TCRdb re-called the PCR reads with MiXCR. The sample has some 89,000 distinct CDR3 sequences, 20% to 25% seen once; the top ten hold roughly 1%. The sequenced sample consisted of naive CD8+ T cells from blood, with Jurkat cell RNA spiked in. Stated subset: FACS-sorted CD8+CD4-CCR7+CD45RA+ naive T cells. The receptors here all came from a human donor in good health. Some libraries in this study had Jurkat cell RNA spiked in.

This clonotype was recorded a few times. V gene TRBV5-6 combines with J gene TRBJ1-1; D is unclear. This CDR3 contains 12 residues. In germline, CDR1 is SGHDT, CDR2 YYEEEE. V was pared by 1 base and J by 4 bases, with 5 bases between. CDR3 coding DNA: TGTGCCAGCAGCTTGTTGCGCACTGAAGCTTTCTTT. Translation: CASSLLRTEAFF.

The V gene is TRBV27, the J gene TRBJ2-5, with D unclear. The CDR3 spans 15 residues. Germline V gives CDR1 MNHEY, CDR2 SMNVEV (reference sequence). Trimming took off 6 bases at V and 5 bases at J, with 19 bases between the two ends. The CDR3 nucleotides are TGTGCCAGCAGCCCCATACCGAGCCGCCAGGAGACCCAGTACTTC. Residues: CASSPIPSRQETQYF.

There are a few counts of this clonotype. A clone one base away is much larger, so this may be a read error. The chain carries TRBV7-9 and TRBJ2-4; 9 bases are shared with TRBD1. V was pared by 5 bases and J by 4 bases, with 3 bases of the junction left unmatched. CDR1 SEHNR and CDR2 FQNEAQ come from the germline V gene (reference sequence). The CDR3 extends over 14 amino acids. The CDR3 protein is CASSPGTGKNIQYF. CDR3 bases: TGTGCCAGCAGCCCCGGGACAGGGAAAAACATTCAGTACTTC.

This clonotype showed up many times. The CDR3: CASTAREEAYEQYF. In DNA form, the CDR3 reads TGTGCCAGCACCGCCAGGGAGGAGGCCTACGAGCAGTACTTC. V gene TRBV13 combines with J gene TRBJ2-7; tentatively, D is TRBD2 (6 bases). CDR1 and CDR2 from the germline V gene are PRHDT and FYEKMQ (reference sequence). The CDR3 spans 14 residues. Trimming left V 7 bases short and J 2 bases short, with 15 bases between.

This clonotype was recorded a few times. V is TRBV6-5 and J is TRBJ1-4, with a weak D call TRBD1 (5 bases). The ends were cut back, 10 bases at V and 5 bases at J, with 8 bases in the middle. Germline V gene lookup returns CDR1 MNHEY and CDR2 SVGAGI. The CDR3 contains 11 residues. In DNA, the CDR3 is TGTGCCACGGGGGGAAATGAAAAACTGTTTTTT. Translated: CATGGNEKLFF.

The chain uses TRBV6-5 and TRBJ2-2; TRBD1 agrees at 7 bases. The CDR3 extends over 16 amino acids. Germline V lookup: CDR1 MNHEY, CDR2 SVGAGI. V shed 2 bases, J shed 4 bases, and the junction held 7 bases outside the gene matches. The CDR3 DNA sequence: TGTGCCAGCAGTTACACCGGGACAGCCAGCACCGGGGAGCTGTTTTTT. It is translated as CASSYTGTASTGELFF.

This clonotype was observed at least ten times. V gene TRBV6-5 combines with J gene TRBJ2-3, with 7 bases identical to TRBD1. The germline gives CDR1 MNHEY, CDR2 SVGAGI. The CDR3 consists of 13 residues. V lost 0 bases, J lost 10 bases, and 4 bases stayed unmatched. CDR3 DNA: TGTGCCAGCAGTTACTCTCTCACAGGGGCGCAGTATTTT. It is translated as CASSYSLTGAQYF.

This rearrangement joins TRBV5-3 to TRBJ2-4; the D call may be TRBD1 or TRBD2 (5 bases each). TRBV5-3 is marked as an open reading frame, function uncertain. V lost 8 bases and J 9 bases, leaving 27 bases between the germline ends. The CDR3 sequence is 16 residues long. The chain's CDR3 is CASRPTYGAAEAIQYF. The CDR3 DNA reads TGTGCCAGTAGACCAACTTATGGGGCCGCGGAGGCCATTCAGTACTTC.

A word on this clonotype: Being one base from a much bigger clone, this may be a read error. The chain is built from TRBV7-9 and TRBJ1-1; possible D gene TRBD1, 5 bases. Germline values: CDR1 SEHNR, CDR2 FQNEAQ (reference sequence). The CDR3 has 12 amino acids. CDR3 residues: CVSKQVNTEAFF. The CDR3 bases are TGTGTCAGCAAACAGGTTAACACTGAAGCTTTCTTT.

Ten or more counts support this clonotype. This chain joins TRBV7-2 and TRBJ2-1, with a tentative D call TRBD2 (6 bases). The germline V and J ends were trimmed by 5 bases and 0 bases, with 14 bases remaining between them. Germline CDR1 is SGHTA and CDR2 is FQGNSA. The CDR3 has 16 residues. CDR3 DNA: TGTGCCAGCAGCCAGATGGCGGGAAGCTCCTACAATGAGCAGTTCTTC. This gives the protein CASSQMAGSSYNEQFF.

This clonotype was found many times. The chain couples TRBV7-9 to TRBJ2-7; D unresolved. The CDR3 is 15 amino acids. Trimming pared 2 bases from V and 2 bases from J, leaving 13 bases between. Germline V lookup: CDR1 SEHNR, CDR2 FQNEAQ (reference sequence). CDR3 loop: CASSLSALKPYEQYF. CDR3 in DNA: TGTGCCAGCAGCTTATCGGCCCTGAAGCCCTACGAGCAGTACTTC.

This clonotype was counted between two and nine times. CDR3 loop: CASSSPSDGISYNEQFF. The CDR3 DNA is TGTGCCAGCAGCTCCCCGAGTGACGGGATCTCCTACAATGAGCAGTTCTTC. This rearrangement joins TRBV11-2 to TRBJ2-1; possibly TRBD2 for D (5 bases). V shed 4 bases and J shed 0 bases, with 16 bases lying between them. This CDR3 comprises 17 residues. Germline V gene data show CDR1 as SGHAT and CDR2 as FQNNGV.

This clonotype was observed many times. V and J are TRBV5-5 and TRBJ2-7, with D tentatively TRBD2 (5 bases). V lost 0 bases, J lost 7 bases, and 17 bases lay in between. Germline loops: CDR1 SGHKS, CDR2 YYEKEE (reference sequence). This CDR3 comprises 15 residues. CDR3 DNA: TGTGCCAGCAGCTTGGGTTGGGATAGTGGCGGGGAGCAGTACTTC. Its translation: CASSLGWDSGGEQYF. The full variable domain, with the rest looked up from reference TRBV5-5 and TRBJ2-7, is DAGVTQSPTHLIKTRGQQVTLRCSPISGHKSVSWYQQVLGQGPQFIFQYYEKEERGRGNFPDRFSARQFPNYSSELNVNALLLGDSALYLCASSLGWDSGGEQYFGPGTRLTVT.

This clonotype was counted only a few times. The CDR3 protein is CASSPGQGRYEQYF. CDR3 DNA sequence: TGTGCCAGCAGTCCGGGACAGGGGAGGTACGAGCAGTACTTC. The genes are TRBV2 and TRBJ2-7; 10 bases map to TRBD1. The length of the CDR3 is 14 residues. J was trimmed by 4 bases and V by 5 bases; bases with no gene match: 5. The germline V gene has CDR1 SNHLY and CDR2 FYNNEI.

This clonotype was recorded a few times. The rearrangement links TRBV6-2 or TRBV6-3 to TRBJ2-7; 8 nucleotides match TRBD2. The V gene's germline CDR1 is MNHEY and CDR2 SVGEGT. The CDR3 length is 15 residues. V trimming: 6 bases; J trimming: 0 bases; junction bases outside the gene matches: 7. The CDR3 here is CASSNQRGPSYEQYF. The CDR3 bases are TGTGCCAGCAGCAACCAGCGGGGGCCCTCCTACGAGCAGTACTTC.

This clonotype was seen many times. The chain employs TRBV5-1 and TRBJ2-7; D perhaps matches TRBD2 (5 bases). Trimming took 0 bases from V and 6 from J, leaving 16 bases between them. The CDR3 length is 15 residues. The germline V gene has CDR1 SGHRS and CDR2 YFSETQ. The CDR3: CASSLAFGVGAEQYF. The CDR3 coding sequence is TGCGCCAGCAGCTTGGCGTTCGGGGTTGGCGCCGAGCAGTACTTC.

The chain carries TRBV6-1 and TRBJ2-5; perhaps D is TRBD1 or TRBD2 (6 bases each). This CDR3 region has 14 residues. Germline-derived CDR1 and CDR2 are MNHNS and SASEGT. Trimming cost V 11 bases and J 5 bases, with 21 bases left between them. The CDR3 loop is CARRESGGTETQYF. CDR3 coding DNA: TGTGCCCGCCGTGAATCCGGGGGCACGGAGACCCAGTACTTC.

At least ten counts were recorded for this clonotype. J is TRBJ2-7 and V is TRBV7-9, with D perhaps TRBD2 (6 bases). Trimming pared 5 bases from V and 5 bases from J, leaving 13 bases between. The CDR3 has 13 amino acids. Germline V gene lookup returns CDR1 SEHNR and CDR2 FQNEAQ (reference sequence). CDR3 region: CASSLGTGHEQYF. The DNA of the CDR3 is TGTGCCAGCAGCCTGGGGACTGGGCACGAGCAGTACTTC.

About this clonotype: A read error may explain this, as a much larger clone is one base away. The rearrangement uses TRBV19 and TRBJ1-1; 7 positions agree with TRBD1. There are 15 residues in the CDR3. Germline lookup yields CDR1 LNHDA and CDR2 SQIVND (reference sequence). The V and J ends lost 5 bases and 8 bases, in that order; junction bases with no gene match: 14. CDR3 sequence: CASSAPGGLGAEAFF. DNA of the CDR3: TGTGCCAGTAGTGCCCCAGGGGGATTGGGGGCGGAAGCTTTCTTT.

This clonotype was counted ten times or more. The rearrangement joins TRBV21-1 to TRBJ1-1; the table's D call TRBD1 went unverified against the DNA. TRBV21-1 is listed as a pseudogene. The CDR3 runs 18 residues. The CDR3 nucleotides read TGTGCCAGCAGCAAAGGGGGCAGGGGGCTTCTTATGAACACTGAAGCTTTCTTT. Translation: CASSKGGRGLLMNTEAFF.

This clonotype showed up just a few times. With a much larger clone just one base away, this may be a read error. This chain uses TRBV28 with TRBJ2-5; the D is unclear. Germline V gene lookup returns CDR1 MDHEN and CDR2 SYDVKM. The CDR3 is 11 residues long. CDR3 protein: CASSGPETQCF. The DNA for the CDR3 is TGTGCCAGCAGTGGCCCAGAGACCCAGTGCTTC.

This clonotype has ten or more counts. The chain recombines TRBV3-1 with TRBJ1-1; TRBD1 matches 7 bases. This CDR3 comprises 15 residues. V was clipped by 4 bases and J by 0 bases; unmatched bases: 5. Germline CDR1 is LGHDT and CDR2 is YNNKEL (reference sequence). This CDR3 reads CASSPWTGMNTEAFF. CDR3 coding DNA: TGTGCCAGCAGCCCTTGGACAGGAATGAACACTGAAGCTTTCTTT.

This clonotype has more than one count but fewer than ten. One base away lies a much larger clone, so this may be a sequencing read error. The chain is built from TRBV9 and TRBJ2-3; no clear D gene. The CDR3 contains 12 residues. Germline V gene data show CDR1 as SGDLS and CDR2 as YYNGEE. V was trimmed by 3 bases and J by 8 bases, leaving 10 bases between them. DNA for the CDR3: TGTGCCAGCAGCGCATTCGAAGGTACGCAGTATTTT. Amino acid sequence: CASSAFEGTQYF.

This clonotype was found many times. This sequence joins TRBV7-8 and TRBJ2-1; D assignment may be TRBD1 or TRBD2 (5 bases each). The CDR3 extends over 15 amino acids. V lost 1 base to trimming and J lost 0 bases, with 7 bases between them. Per the germline V gene, CDR1 is SGHVS and CDR2 is FQNEAQ. The CDR3 DNA follows: TGTGCCAGCAGCTTAGAGGGGAGCTCCTACAATGAGCAGTTCTTC. Amino acids: CASSLEGSSYNEQFF. Based on the CDR3 plus reference TRBV7-8 and TRBJ2-1, the full variable domain is GAGVSQSPRYKVAKRGQDVALRCDPISGHVSLFWYQQALGQGPEFLTYFQNEAQLDKSGLPSDRFFAERPEGSVSTLKIQRTQQEDSAVYLCASSLEGSSYNEQFFGPGTRLTVL.